These 22 T cell receptor beta chains were all obtained from the same sample, sequenced in a study of shared clonotypes between healthy human individuals. Terminally differentiated effector memory CD45RA+ cells were excluded from the naive CD8 cells, which were CD45RO-negative and positively selected for CCR7. The table came from immunoSEQ multiplex PCR; TCRdb's copy has only in-frame clones and leaves some out. Of 1.5 million to 2.5 million clones in the sample, around 96% were seen once. Sequencing was performed on naive CD8+ T cells sorted from blood. These receptors all stem from a young man in good health.

The chain joins TRBV21-1 to TRBJ2-3; TRBD2 is the table's D call and was not checked against the DNA. TRBV21-1 constitutes a pseudogene. The CDR3 loop spans 12 amino acids. The CDR3 is CASSFGGDTQYF. The CDR3 nucleotides read TGTGCCAGCAGCTTTGGAGGGGATACGCAGTATTTT.

The genes are TRBV27 and TRBJ2-1, with D hard to call. Trimming cost V 6 bases and J 6 bases, with 6 bases left between them. The CDR3 length is 11 residues. Germline CDR1 MNHEY, CDR2 SMNVEV (reference sequence). CDR3 in amino acids: CASSAGNEQFF. CDR3 nucleotides: TGTGCCAGCAGCGCCGGCAATGAGCAGTTCTTC.

This clone was picked up one time. Other DNA sequences in this sample translate to the same CDR3. The chain couples TRBV25-1 to TRBJ2-2; unclear D gene. The CDR3 covers 11 residues. Germline V gene data show CDR1 as MGHDK and CDR2 as SYGVNS. V was trimmed by 8 bases and J by 3 bases, leaving 4 bases between them. The CDR3 here is CASGDTGELFF. In nucleotides, the CDR3 is TGTGCCAGCGGGGACACCGGGGAGCTGTTTTTT. Full variable domain (missing parts from reference TRBV25-1 and TRBJ2-2): EADIYQTPRYLVIGTGKKITLECSQTMGHDKMYWYQQDPGMELHLIHYSYGVNSTEKGDLSSESTVSRIRTEHFPLTLESARPSHTSQYLCASGDTGELFFGEGSRLTVL.

V is TRBV21-1 and J is TRBJ2-7; the table names TRBD1, a call not compared with the DNA. TRBV21-1 is marked as a pseudogene. The CDR3 has 14 residues. This CDR3 is CASSKTGGNYEQYF. For the CDR3, the DNA is TGTGCCAGCAGCAAGACAGGGGGCAACTACGAGCAGTACTTC.

The rearrangement joins TRBV5-4 to TRBJ2-5; the D is unclear. V lost 4 bases to trimming and J lost 4 bases, with 14 bases between them. Germline-derived CDR1 and CDR2 are SGHNT and YYREEE (reference sequence). CDR3 length equals 14 residues. Here the CDR3 reads CASSHSVDPETQYF. Written as DNA, the CDR3 is TGTGCCAGCAGCCACAGCGTTGATCCAGAGACCCAGTACTTC.

The chain carries TRBV27 and TRBJ2-3, with D unresolved. In germline, CDR1 is MNHEY, CDR2 SMNVEV (reference sequence). The CDR3 totals 15 residues. V was trimmed by 3 bases and J by 0 bases, leaving 10 bases between them. The CDR3 bases are TGTGCCAGCAGTTTGTTGACTCCCAGCACAGATACGCAGTATTTT. Residues: CASSLLTPSTDTQYF.

This clone has more than one count but fewer than ten. The V call is TRBV19, the J call TRBJ1-4; D not certain. CDR1 and CDR2 (germline): LNHDA, SQIVND (reference sequence). The CDR3 contains 13 residues. V shed 6 bases and J shed 4 bases, with 9 bases lying between them. CDR3 protein: CASSWTDNEKLFF. The CDR3 nucleotides read TGTGCCAGTAGCTGGACGGATAATGAAAAACTGTTTTTT. Drawing the rest from reference TRBV19 and TRBJ1-4, the complete variable domain is DGGITQSPKYLFRKEGQNVTLSCEQNLNHDAMYWYRQDPGQGLRLIYYSQIVNDFQKGDIAEGYSVSREKKESFPLTVTSAQKNPTAFYLCASSWTDNEKLFFGSGTQLSVL.

This clone was seen just once. This sequence joins TRBV28 and TRBJ2-7, with 10 bases that match TRBD1. With 2 bases clipped from V and 5 bases from J, the junction kept 18 bases outside the gene matches. CDR3 size: 19 residues. Looked up from germline, CDR1 is MDHEN and CDR2 is SYDVKM. The CDR3 region is CASSLTHGTGAYLSHEQYF. The CDR3 region has the DNA TGTGCCAGCAGTTTAACCCACGGGACAGGGGCCTACCTTAGTCACGAGCAGTACTTC.

V is TRBV30 and J is TRBJ2-3; 7 positions match TRBD2. V dropped 4 bases and J dropped 4; count of bases not matched to a gene: 8. Germline-derived CDR1 and CDR2 are GTSNPN and SVGIG (reference sequence). This CDR3 has 14 amino acids. The CDR3 DNA reads as TGTGCCTGGAATTCCGGGACTATCGCAGATACGCAGTATTTT. Its protein product is CAWNSGTIADTQYF.

V is TRBV6-5 and J is TRBJ2-4, with D unclear. Germline CDR1 and CDR2: MNHEY and SVGAGI. Deletions cut 5 bases from V and 0 bases from J, with 8 bases between. This CDR3 spans 14 amino acids. CDR3 in DNA: TGTGCCAGCAGTCCCGACGGAGCCAAAAACATTCAGTACTTC. It specifies CASSPDGAKNIQYF.

Note on this clone: Other DNA sequences of this sample code for an identical CDR3. J is TRBJ1-1 and V is TRBV7-6; D unclear. This CDR3 has 14 amino acids. With 3 bases removed from V and 1 base from J, the gap between germline ends came to 9 bases. Per the germline V gene, CDR1 is SGHVS and CDR2 is FNYEAQ. The CDR3 spells CASSLGGRNTEAFF. CDR3 coding DNA: TGTGCCAGCAGCTTGGGAGGGCGGAACACTGAAGCTTTCTTT.

This chain links TRBV7-9 with TRBJ2-7, with a weak D call TRBD1 (6 bases). This CDR3 comprises 13 residues. Trimming removed 3 bases from V and 7 bases from J, with 13 bases in between. The germline CDR1 and CDR2 sequences are SEHNR and FQNEAQ (reference sequence). CDR3 loop: CASSFAGVGEQYF. CDR3 DNA: TGTGCCAGCAGCTTCGCAGGGGTAGGGGAGCAGTACTTC.

The V and J genes are TRBV7-9 and TRBJ2-2; no firm D call. Trimming removed 5 bases at V and 1 base at J, with 14 bases between. The germline V gene encodes CDR1 SEHNR and CDR2 FQNEAQ (reference sequence). CDR3 length equals 16 residues. CDR3 bases: TGTGCCAGCAGCCCCGGATGGGCAGAGAACACCGGGGAGCTGTTTTTT. This translates into CASSPGWAENTGELFF. Supplemented by reference TRBV7-9 and TRBJ2-2, the full variable domain reads DTGVSQNPRHKITKRGQNVTFRCDPISEHNRLYWYRQTLGQGPEFLTYFQNEAQLEKSRLLSDRFSAERPKGSFSTLEIQRTEQGDSAMYLCASSPGWAENTGELFFGEGSRLTVL.

The chain combines TRBV5-1 with TRBJ2-7, with D possibly being TRBD2 (6 bases). The CDR3 covers 16 residues. V was clipped by 2 bases and J by 3 bases, with 18 bases between them. Germline values: CDR1 SGHRS, CDR2 YFSETQ. CDR3 amino acids: CASSFKEGTLDYEQYF. The CDR3 region has the DNA TGCGCCAGCAGCTTCAAGGAGGGGACCCTAGACTACGAGCAGTACTTC.

The J gene is TRBJ2-7, the V gene TRBV5-6; 8 bases align to TRBD2. CDR1 and CDR2 from the germline V gene are SGHDT and YYEEEE. Trimming removed 3 bases from V and 5 bases from J; junction bases left unmatched: 13. CDR3 length: 16 residues. CDR3 coding DNA: TGTGCCAGCAGCTGGGAGAGGGGCGGGAGGATGGACGAGCAGTACTTC. It encodes CASSWERGGRMDEQYF.

V gene TRBV5-4 combines with J gene TRBJ2-3; a weak D match, TRBD2 (6 bases). Trimming removed 1 base from V and 4 bases from J, with 10 bases in between. This CDR3 is built from 14 residues. From germline, CDR1 is SGHNT and CDR2 YYREEE (reference sequence). The CDR3 DNA sequence: TGTGCCAGCAGCTTGCGGGAGATGGCAGATACGCAGTATTTT. It yields the protein CASSLREMADTQYF.

The rearrangement joins TRBV7-6 to TRBJ2-1; weak D call: TRBD2 (5 bases). The germline V gene has CDR1 SGHVS and CDR2 FNYEAQ. The CDR3 is 15 residues long. Trimming removed 4 bases at V and 8 bases at J, with 18 bases between. The CDR3 region is CASSSLVSQSHEQFF. CDR3 DNA: TGTGCCAGCAGCTCACTAGTTTCCCAGTCCCATGAGCAGTTCTTC.

This clone was recorded only once. V and J are TRBV27 and TRBJ2-7; D gene unclear. V gave up 3 bases and J gave up 1 base, with 7 bases separating them. The CDR3 runs to 13 residues. Germline V gives CDR1 MNHEY, CDR2 SMNVEV (reference sequence). The CDR3 coding sequence is TGTGCCAGCAGTTTTGAGGCTTCCTACGAGCAGTACTTC. This translates into CASSFEASYEQYF.

This clone was seen a few times. This chain links TRBV5-4 with TRBJ1-1; D gene unclear. The germline V gene has CDR1 SGHNT and CDR2 YYREEE (reference sequence). The CDR3 sequence is 13 residues long. The ends were cut back, 0 bases at V and 8 bases at J, with 11 bases in the middle. Here the CDR3 DNA reads TGTGCCAGCAGCTTGGGGGAATCCGGCGAAGCTTTCTTT. It codes for CASSLGESGEAFF.

V and J are TRBV4-1 and TRBJ2-7, with 7 bases matching TRBD1. From germline, CDR1 is MGHRA and CDR2 YSYEKL. This CDR3 spans 15 amino acids. After removal of 3 bases from V and 2 bases from J, the junction contained 7 bases not matched to a gene. CDR3 loop: CASSQGPGTAYEQYF. CDR3 nucleotides: TGCGCCAGCAGCCAGGGACCCGGGACAGCCTACGAGCAGTACTTC.

This chain connects TRBV5-6 to TRBJ1-2; TRBD1 might be the D (5 bases). CDR3 size: 15 residues. V lost 0 bases and J lost 4, with 13 bases in between. CDR1 is SGHDT, CDR2 YYEEEE, per germline. CDR3 amino acids: CASSLGQGPGYGYTF. DNA for the CDR3: TGTGCCAGCAGCTTGGGGCAGGGACCAGGCTATGGCTACACCTTC. Supplemented by reference TRBV5-6 and TRBJ1-2, the full variable domain reads DAGVTQSPTHLIKTRGQQVTLRCSPKSGHDTVSWYQQALGQGPQFIFQYYEEEERQRGNFPDRFSGHQFPNYSSELNVNALLLGDSALYLCASSLGQGPGYGYTFGSGTRLTVV.

The chain uses TRBV19 and TRBJ2-1; TRBD2 might be the D (6 bases). Germline lookup yields CDR1 LNHDA and CDR2 SQIVND (reference sequence). V lost 0 bases, J lost 0 bases, and 15 bases lay in between. This CDR3 spans 18 amino acids. The CDR3 DNA follows: TGTGCCAGTAGTATAGATTGGAGCGGGCCGAGCTCCTACAATGAGCAGTTCTTC. It codes for CASSIDWSGPSSYNEQFF.